Below are 29 T cell receptor beta chains sequenced from a single sample in a study of regulatory T cells in long-lasting Graves disease. In building TCR beta libraries, iRepertoire HTBI primers were used together with Arm-PCR of CDR3 regions. TCRdb re-called the multiplex PCR reads through MiXCR, storing one row per CDR3 protein. Here the sample spans 350,000 to 500,000 distinct CDR3 sequences, roughly 21% being singletons. The time point is: persistent/refractory GD, antithyroid drugs over 5 years with positive TRAb. PBMCs were the source of the RNA used for TCR sequencing. The sample in question was peripheral blood mononuclear cells (PBMCs), obtained when the disease was refractory, from a patient treated with antithyroid drugs. The receptors come from a female donor with Graves disease.

Here the CDR3 reads CSASRTSTDTQYF. As DNA, the CDR3 is TGCAGTGCTAGTCGGACTAGCACAGATACGCAGTATTTT. V usage is TRBV20-1 and J usage is TRBJ2-3; TRBD2 is a possible D gene (5 bases). Trimming removed 3 bases from V and 0 bases from J, with 7 bases in between. Germline V CDR1 and CDR2: DFQATT, SNEGSKA (reference sequence). CDR3 length equals 13 residues.

This clonotype was counted a single time. The V and J genes are TRBV7-9 and TRBJ2-1; D is perhaps TRBD2 (6 bases). Germline V gives CDR1 SEHNR, CDR2 FQNEAQ (reference sequence). V shed 6 bases and J shed 9 bases, with 15 bases lying between them. The CDR3 runs 13 residues. The CDR3: CASSFRMGGEQFF. In nucleotides, the CDR3 is TGTGCCAGCAGTTTTAGGATGGGGGGTGAGCAGTTCTTC.

This clonotype was seen ten or more times. The chain recombines TRBV27 with TRBJ1-5; TRBD1 matches 9 bases. Germline loops: CDR1 MNHEY, CDR2 SMNVEV (reference sequence). Trimming cost V 4 bases and J 4 bases; bases outside gene matches: 8. CDR3 length: 16 residues. Written as DNA, the CDR3 is TGTGCCAGCAGTTCCTACAGGGGGCCCCCTAATCAGCCCCAGCATTTT. Its protein product is CASSSYRGPPNQPQHF.

As to this clonotype: An end of the junction differs from the germline gene, which may be a read error. The chain recombines TRBV6-1 with TRBJ2-2; tentatively, D is TRBD2 (6 bases). The CDR3 covers 15 residues. From germline, CDR1 is MNHNS and CDR2 SASEGT. The CDR3 nucleotides are TGTGCCAGCCGTGAAATCGGGGGTAACACCGGGGAGCTGTTTTTT. Translating it yields CASREIGGNTGELFF.

This clonotype turned up a few times. The genes are TRBV3-1 and TRBJ2-4, with 8 bases that match TRBD1. Per germline, CDR1 LGHDT and CDR2 YNNKEL (reference sequence). V was pared by 6 bases and J by 0 bases, with 10 bases of the junction left unmatched. CDR3 length: 17 amino acids. The CDR3 DNA follows: TGTGCCAGCAGAGACAGTGACAGGGGACTAGCCAAAAACATTCAGTACTTC. Its translation is CASRDSDRGLAKNIQYF. Variable domain in full (rest from reference TRBV3-1 and TRBJ2-4): DTAVSQTPKYLVTQMGNDKSIKCEQNLGHDTMYWYKQDSKKFLKIMFSYNNKELIINETVPNRFSPKSPDKAHLNLHINSLELGDSAVYFCASRDSDRGLAKNIQYFGAGTRLSVL.

This clonotype showed up just a few times. The chain carries TRBV25-1 and TRBJ2-7, with D maybe TRBD1 (5 bases). This CDR3 region has 12 residues. V dropped 8 bases and J dropped 6 bases, with 14 bases sitting between them. CDR1 is MGHDK, CDR2 SYGVNS, per germline. DNA of the CDR3: TGTGCCAGCGCAGACAGACCCTCCGAGCAGTACTTC. As protein: CASADRPSEQYF.

The J gene is TRBJ2-2, the V gene TRBV12-3 or TRBV12-4; no clear D gene. V lost 5 bases, J lost 5 bases, and 9 bases lay in between. This CDR3 contains 13 residues. CDR3 nucleotides: TGTGCCAGCAGTCTCCATAGTACCGGGGAGCTGTTTTTT. Its protein is CASSLHSTGELFF.

This clonotype was counted a few times. The genes are TRBV4-2 and TRBJ2-1; the match to TRBD2 covers 8 bases. Germline CDR1 reads LGHNA; CDR2 reads YNFKEQ. J gave up 2 bases and V 1 base, and 4 bases lay outside the gene matches. The CDR3 totals 16 residues. The CDR3 coding sequence is TGTGCCAGCAGCCAAGGTGTAGCGGGGACCTACAATGAGCAGTTCTTC. It codes for CASSQGVAGTYNEQFF.

This clonotype was detected ten times or more. The V gene is TRBV6-1, the J gene TRBJ2-6; TRBD1 matches 9 bases. Germline CDR1 and CDR2: MNHNS and SASEGT. The CDR3 is 18 amino acids. V shed 7 bases and J 2 bases; nucleotides not matched to a gene: 12. The CDR3 DNA reads TGTGCCAGCACCTTGGGGACAGGGCATGAGGCTGGGGCCAACGTCCTGACTTTC. Translating gives CASTLGTGHEAGANVLTF.

The rearrangement joins TRBV9 to TRBJ2-3; D might be TRBD2 (5 bases). CDR3 length: 14 residues. The V gene lost 4 bases and the J gene lost 0 bases, with 9 bases spanning the gap. The germline gives CDR1 SGDLS, CDR2 YYNGEE. The CDR3 is CASSPGLSTDTQYF. The CDR3 nucleotides read TGTGCCAGCAGCCCAGGACTTAGCACAGATACGCAGTATTTT.

The CDR3 nucleotides are TGCGCCAGCAGCTCCAGCCCTGCTGGGGGCACAGATACGCAGTATTTT. This codes for CASSSSPAGGTDTQYF. The rearrangement joins TRBV5-1 to TRBJ2-3; D uncertain. Germline CDR1 reads SGHRS; CDR2 reads YFSETQ. This CDR3 has 16 residues. Trimming took off 3 bases at V and 1 base at J, with 15 bases between the two ends.

This clonotype was seen ten or more times. This chain connects TRBV15 to TRBJ1-2, with D possibly being TRBD1 (6 bases). V lost 4 bases and J 4 bases, leaving 16 bases between the germline ends. This CDR3 comprises 15 residues. CDR1 LNHNV and CDR2 YYDKDF come from the germline V gene (reference sequence). For the CDR3, the DNA is TGTGCCACCAGCACAGATCAAGGCAGGGGCTATGGCTACACCTTC. It is translated as CATSTDQGRGYGYTF.

The rearrangement links TRBV20-1 to TRBJ1-1, with D perhaps TRBD1 (5 bases). Germline V gene lookup returns CDR1 DFQATT and CDR2 SNEGSKA (reference sequence). V was clipped by 4 bases and J by 7 bases, with 19 bases between them. The CDR3 extends over 14 amino acids. CDR3 DNA sequence: TGCAGTGCTATAGACCCAGGGACCGCCTATGAAGCTTTCTTT. Translated, it gives CSAIDPGTAYEAFF.

The DNA for the CDR3 is TGTGCCAGCAGCTTAAATACGGATGGCTACGAGCAGTACTTC. It specifies CASSLNTDGYEQYF. The J gene is TRBJ2-7, the V gene TRBV11-1; D gene unclear. Germline CDR1 SGHAT, CDR2 FQDESV (reference sequence). The length of the CDR3 is 14 residues. V shed 2 bases and J shed 3 bases, with 11 bases lying between them.

This clonotype was recorded many times. V and J are TRBV3-1 and TRBJ2-5; D may be TRBD2 (5 bases). V shed 2 bases and J shed 5 bases, with 12 bases lying between them. The CDR3 runs to 14 residues. The germline CDR1 and CDR2 sequences are LGHDT and YNNKEL (reference sequence). The CDR3 loop reads CASSQFAGEETQYF. The CDR3 DNA follows: TGTGCCAGCAGCCAATTTGCTGGGGAGGAGACCCAGTACTTC.

In this sample, this clonotype turned up many times. The rearrangement uses TRBV6-1 and TRBJ1-1; tentative D call: TRBD1 (5 bases). There are 13 residues in the CDR3. The V and J ends lost 2 bases and 6 bases respectively, with 10 bases between them. The germline gives CDR1 MNHNS, CDR2 SASEGT. CDR3 residues: CASSEQGNAEAFF. For the CDR3, the DNA is TGTGCCAGCAGTGAACAGGGTAACGCTGAAGCTTTCTTT.

The gene calls are TRBV5-1 and TRBJ2-7, with TRBD2 matching over 8 bases. The CDR3 length is 14 residues. Germline CDR1 is SGHRS and CDR2 is YFSETQ. V gave up 4 bases and J gave up 5 bases; unmatched junction bases: 8. The CDR3: CASSPSGSIDEQYF. The CDR3 nucleotides read TGCGCCAGCAGCCCCAGCGGGAGTATTGACGAGCAGTACTTC.

The genes are TRBV12-3 or TRBV12-4 and TRBJ2-4; the match to TRBD1 covers 9 bases. The ends lost 1 base at V and 7 bases at J; junction bases unmatched: 5. The CDR3 is 15 residues long. The DNA of the CDR3 is TGTGCCAGCAGTTTAGAAACGACAGGGGGGAACATTCAGTACTTC. Protein: CASSLETTGGNIQYF.

This clonotype was recorded at least ten times. The chain employs TRBV29-1 and TRBJ2-5; 12 nucleotides line up with TRBD2. V shed 6 bases and J 5 bases; nucleotides not matched to a gene: 13. Germline assignment: CDR1 SQVTM and CDR2 ANQGSEA. The CDR3 extends over 16 amino acids. CDR3 DNA sequence: TGCAGCGTCCCTCCTAGCGGGAGGGCCGGAGGGGAGACCCAGTACTTC. It yields the protein CSVPPSGRAGGETQYF.

Ten or more counts support this clonotype. The chain couples TRBV12-3 or TRBV12-4 to TRBJ2-2, with D perhaps matching TRBD2 (6 bases). V lost 5 bases to trimming and J lost 7 bases, with 14 bases between them. The CDR3 covers 14 residues. CDR3 sequence: CASSPSSVGGELFF. CDR3 coding DNA: TGTGCCAGCAGTCCCTCTAGCGTAGGCGGGGAGCTGTTTTTT.

In its sample, this clonotype was seen a few times. The rearrangement uses TRBV5-1 and TRBJ2-7, with 12 bases lining up with TRBD1. With V trimmed by 5 bases and J by 3 bases, 6 bases remained unmatched. Germline CDR1 and CDR2: SGHRS and YFSETQ. The CDR3 spans 15 residues. The CDR3 bases are TGCGCCAGCAGGGCCGGGACAGGGGGCGACTACGAGCAGTACTTC. It specifies CASRAGTGGDYEQYF.

As for this clonotype: A much larger clone differs from this one at a single base, so this may be a read error. This chain connects TRBV3-1 to TRBJ2-5; D remains ambiguous. CDR1 LGHDT and CDR2 YNNKEL come from the germline V gene (reference sequence). The CDR3 runs to 12 residues. The CDR3 region is CASSQAVETRYF. CDR3 nucleotides: TGTGCCAGCAGCCAAGCCGTAGAGACCCGGTACTTC.

This clonotype was picked up a small number of times. V and J are TRBV28 and TRBJ1-2; D might be TRBD1 (5 bases). V lost 7 bases, J lost 3 bases, and 15 bases lay in between. Germline CDR1 is MDHEN and CDR2 is SYDVKM. The CDR3 sequence is 14 residues long. CDR3 sequence (DNA): TGTGCCAGCACCTCTTGGGGGGGGGACTATGGCTACACCTTC. Amino acid sequence: CASTSWGGDYGYTF.

The chain has TRBV30 and TRBJ1-1; D gene ambiguous. The CDR3 extends over 11 amino acids. CDR1 is GTSNPN, CDR2 SVGIG, per germline (reference sequence). Trimming left V 4 bases short and J 6 bases short, with 9 bases between. As DNA, the CDR3 is TGTGCCTGGACCCCGGCAGCTGAAGCTTTCTTT. This sequence encodes CAWTPAAEAFF.

This rearrangement joins TRBV2 to TRBJ2-3; D ambiguous. V was shortened by 6 bases and J by 0 bases, with 10 bases between the two germline ends. Per germline, CDR1 SNHLY and CDR2 FYNNEI. This CDR3 has 14 residues. The CDR3 protein is CASRSSVSTDTQYF. The CDR3 DNA reads TGTGCCAGCAGGAGCAGCGTTAGCACAGATACGCAGTATTTT.

This clonotype has just a few counts. The gene calls are TRBV3-1 and TRBJ1-2, with D possibly TRBD1 on 6 matching bases. In germline, CDR1 is LGHDT, CDR2 YNNKEL (reference sequence). The CDR3 extends over 15 amino acids. With 0 bases removed from V and 8 bases from J, the gap between germline ends came to 16 bases. For the CDR3, the DNA is TGTGCCAGCAGCCAAGATCTGGGGGGCCGGCGGGGCTACACCTTC. Amino acids: CASSQDLGGRRGYTF.

This clonotype came up many times. The chain combines TRBV12-3 or TRBV12-4 with TRBJ1-5; D is perhaps TRBD1 (5 bases). This CDR3 is built from 15 residues. V gave up 5 bases and J gave up 1 base, with 12 bases separating them. CDR3 nucleotide sequence: TGTGCCAGCAGTGAAGGGGCTCCAAGCAATCAGCCCCAGCATTTT. Translating it yields CASSEGAPSNQPQHF.

V is TRBV7-2 and J is TRBJ2-1, with no clear D. V was shortened by 2 bases and J by 9 bases, with 14 bases between the two germline ends. Germline CDR1 reads SGHTA; CDR2 reads FQGNSA. CDR3 length: 14 residues. The CDR3 loop reads CASSLRGLPSEQFF. The CDR3 DNA is TGTGCCAGCAGCTTACGAGGTTTGCCATCTGAGCAGTTCTTC.

V and J are TRBV20-1 and TRBJ1-4; the D is unclear. The germline V and J ends were trimmed by 5 bases and 0 bases, with 10 bases remaining between them. CDR3 length: 14 amino acids. Looked up from germline, CDR1 is DFQATT and CDR2 is SNEGSKA (reference sequence). The CDR3 DNA is TGCAGTGCTCATCGACCGGCAACTAATGAAAAACTGTTTTTT. It codes for CSAHRPATNEKLFF.